The 11 T cell receptor beta chains in this list originate from one sample, sequenced in a study of blood T cell repertoires in COVID-19. The assay was immunoSEQ multiplex PCR, and TCRdb's table has in-frame clones only and misses some. The sample holds some 400,000 clones; roughly 86% are singletons and the top ten take roughly a tenth. Sequenced: peripheral blood. These receptors all stem from a woman in her thirties with COVID-19, enrolled during active disease.

The gene calls are TRBV2 and TRBJ1-5; D unclear. CDR1 and CDR2 from the germline V gene are SNHLY and FYNNEI. The CDR3 is 15 residues long. Trimming cost V 4 bases and J 2 bases, with 12 bases left between them. CDR3 in DNA: TGTGCCAGCAGTGCGGAGGCGGCGGGCAATCAGCCCCAGCATTTT. Translation gives CASSAEAAGNQPQHF.

The chain carries TRBV3-1 (or the pseudogene TRBV3-2) and TRBJ2-2; TRBD2 is a possible D gene (6 bases). Germline CDR1 reads LGHDT; CDR2 reads YNNKEL (reference sequence). The CDR3 loop spans 15 amino acids. Trimming took off 6 bases at V and 1 base at J, with 12 bases between the two ends. DNA for the CDR3: TGTGCCAGCAGTTCCGGGACTGGGAACACCGGGGAGCTGTTTTTT. Encoded protein: CASSSGTGNTGELFF.

This sequence joins TRBV2 and TRBJ2-7; D call uncertain. The CDR3 is 14 amino acids. The germline gives CDR1 SNHLY, CDR2 FYNNEI. V was shortened by 4 bases and J by 2 bases, with 12 bases between the two germline ends. CDR3 DNA: TGTGCCAGCAGTGGTTTAGATCACCCCTACGAGCAGTACTTC. Translating it yields CASSGLDHPYEQYF.

The V and J genes are TRBV5-1 and TRBJ1-2; 9 bases map to TRBD1. CDR1 is SGHRS and CDR2 is YFSETQ in the germline V gene. CDR3 size: 15 residues. The trim removed 3 bases at V and 8 bases at J, leaving 11 bases unmatched. The CDR3 region has the DNA TGCGCCAGCAGCTCCGGACAGGGGTTTGGGAGAGGCTACACCTTC. Amino acids: CASSSGQGFGRGYTF.

J is TRBJ2-2 and V is TRBV15, with D perhaps TRBD1 (6 bases). The germline V gene has CDR1 LNHNV and CDR2 YYDKDF (reference sequence). With 0 bases removed from V and 7 bases from J, the gap between germline ends came to 12 bases. The CDR3 runs to 15 residues. The CDR3 region is CATSRDMGAGGELFF. For the CDR3, the DNA is TGTGCCACCAGCAGAGATATGGGGGCTGGCGGGGAGCTGTTTTTT.

V usage is TRBV9 and J usage is TRBJ1-1; TRBD1 might be the D (5 bases). This CDR3 region has 14 residues. Trimming cost V 2 bases and J 11 bases, with 19 bases left between them. Germline V CDR1 and CDR2: SGDLS, YYNGEE. CDR3 sequence: CASSVGTNTGRAFF. The CDR3 DNA follows: TGTGCCAGCAGCGTCGGGACTAACACTGGTAGGGCTTTCTTT. Together with reference TRBV9 and TRBJ1-1, the CDR3 gives the full variable domain: DSGVTQTPKHLITATGQRVTLRCSPRSGDLSVYWYQQSLDQGLQFLIQYYNGEERAKGNILERFSAQQFPDLHSELNLSSLELGDSALYFCASSVGTNTGRAFFGQGTRLTVV.

This clone appeared a single time. This sequence joins TRBV30 and TRBJ2-2; D might be TRBD2 (5 bases). Germline-derived CDR1 and CDR2 are GTSNPN and SVGIG (reference sequence). Trimming removed 1 base at V and 7 bases at J, with 19 bases between. The CDR3 is 16 amino acids. CDR3 coding DNA: TGTGCCTGGAGTGCCCCCGACTGGCGGGTGGGCGGGGAGCTGTTTTTT. This translates into CAWSAPDWRVGGELFF.

The rearrangement joins TRBV6-5 to TRBJ2-7; weak D call: TRBD2 (6 bases). The CDR3 extends over 13 amino acids. Trimming stripped 6 bases from V and 2 bases from J, with 11 bases between. The V gene's germline CDR1 is MNHEY and CDR2 SVGAGI. CDR3 amino acids: CASSRGVAYEQYF. DNA of the CDR3: TGTGCCAGCAGCCGCGGGGTTGCCTACGAGCAGTACTTC.

The genes are TRBV19 and TRBJ2-2; 13 positions agree with TRBD2. The germline V gene encodes CDR1 LNHDA and CDR2 SQIVND (reference sequence). Losses at the gene ends were 3 bases for V and 8 bases for J; bases not matched to a gene: 9. The CDR3 spans 17 residues. In DNA form, the CDR3 reads TGTGCCAGTAGTATCCTAGGACTAGCGGGAGCGTGGGGGGAGCTGTTTTTT. The encoded protein is CASSILGLAGAWGELFF. Combining the CDR3 with reference TRBV19 and TRBJ2-2 gives the whole variable domain DGGITQSPKYLFRKEGQNVTLSCEQNLNHDAMYWYRQDPGQGLRLIYYSQIVNDFQKGDIAEGYSVSREKKESFPLTVTSAQKNPTAFYLCASSILGLAGAWGELFFGEGSRLTVL.

The table lists this clone with a few counts. The J gene is TRBJ1-2, the V gene TRBV6-1, with TRBD1 identical over 7 bases. The CDR3 is made up of 16 amino acids. Germline V gives CDR1 MNHNS, CDR2 SASEGT. The V gene end was trimmed by 4 bases and the J gene end by 0 bases; junction bases not matched to a gene: 8. In DNA form, the CDR3 reads TGTGCCAGCAGTGGACGACAGGGAATTACTAACTATGGCTACACCTTC. Its translation: CASSGRQGITNYGYTF.

The chain has TRBV20-1 and TRBJ2-5; D may be TRBD2 (5 bases). The germline V and J ends were trimmed by 5 bases and 5 bases, with 9 bases remaining between them. The CDR3 runs 11 residues. Germline CDR1 and CDR2: DFQATT and SNEGSKA (reference sequence). This CDR3 is CSAAPGETQYF. CDR3 sequence (DNA): TGCAGTGCTGCCCCGGGGGAGACCCAGTACTTC.